The 4 T cell receptor beta chains below all came from one sample that was sequenced in a study of shared clonotypes between healthy human individuals. Naive-designated CD8 cells lacked CD45RO, were positively enriched for CCR7, and omitted terminally differentiated effector memory CD45RA+ cells. Profiling relied on immunoSEQ multiplex PCR, and the TCRdb table lists in-frame clones only, not all of them. Of approximately 600,000 clones listed, about 95% were seen once; the top ten hold over 0.1%. The specimen sequenced was naive CD8+ T cells sorted from blood. The receptor source for this set is a woman in her thirties in good health.

The rearrangement joins TRBV27 to TRBJ1-1; 8 nucleotides agree with TRBD1. CDR1 is MNHEY, CDR2 SMNVEV, per germline (reference sequence). Trimming removed 3 bases from V and 5 bases from J; junction bases left unmatched: 5. This CDR3 has 14 residues. The CDR3 protein is CASSFQGAGTEAFF. The DNA of the CDR3 is TGTGCCAGCAGTTTTCAGGGGGCTGGAACTGAAGCTTTCTTT.

The chain joins TRBV2 to TRBJ2-1; 9 bases align to TRBD1. Germline V gives CDR1 SNHLY, CDR2 FYNNEI. V lost 9 bases and J lost 1; bases outside the gene matches: 10. This CDR3 has 16 amino acids. CDR3 coding DNA: TGTGCCAGTGATGAACTGGGGACAGGGTCCTACAATGAGCAGTTCTTC. Its protein is CASDELGTGSYNEQFF.

The chain couples TRBV7-6 to TRBJ2-7; TRBD2 matches 7 bases. The CDR3 is made up of 14 amino acids. The J segment lost 7 bases and the V segment lost 4 bases, leaving 10 bases of the junction unmatched. Germline CDR1 reads SGHVS; CDR2 reads FNYEAQ. The CDR3 DNA is TGTGCCAGCAGCTCCTCGGATGGGGGGGAAGAGCAGTACTTC. Translation gives CASSSSDGGEEQYF.

This chain connects TRBV6-1 to TRBJ2-1, with D unclear. Germline V gives CDR1 MNHNS, CDR2 SASEGT. This CDR3 has 17 amino acids. Trimming removed 4 bases at V and 6 bases at J, with 22 bases between. This chain's CDR3 is CASSVPSENRMSNEQFF. The DNA of the CDR3 is TGTGCCAGCAGTGTTCCCTCGGAGAACAGAATGTCCAATGAGCAGTTCTTC.